This T cell receptor beta chain was found in a study of blood T cell repertoires in COVID-19. Turning to the study itself: The United States, Italy and Spain provided the acute and convalescent COVID-19 samples.

CDR3 length equals 14 residues. Trimming pared 6 bases from V and 2 bases from J, leaving 13 bases between. CDR1 LGHNT and CDR2 FRNRAP come from the germline V gene. TCRdb's table, derived via immunoSEQ multiplex PCR, lists solely in-frame clones and lacks some. The top ten clones hold around 8.3% of a sample with around 150,000 clones, approximately 86% of them seen once. This TCR was sampled from a man aged 55 to 70 with acute or convalescent COVID-19. Sequenced: peripheral blood. This chain joins TRBV12-5 and TRBJ1-2, with D possibly TRBD1 on 6 matching bases. Written as DNA, the CDR3 is TGTGCTAGTGGCCAGACAGGCGTGAACTATGGCTACACCTTC. Translating it yields CASGQTGVNYGYTF.